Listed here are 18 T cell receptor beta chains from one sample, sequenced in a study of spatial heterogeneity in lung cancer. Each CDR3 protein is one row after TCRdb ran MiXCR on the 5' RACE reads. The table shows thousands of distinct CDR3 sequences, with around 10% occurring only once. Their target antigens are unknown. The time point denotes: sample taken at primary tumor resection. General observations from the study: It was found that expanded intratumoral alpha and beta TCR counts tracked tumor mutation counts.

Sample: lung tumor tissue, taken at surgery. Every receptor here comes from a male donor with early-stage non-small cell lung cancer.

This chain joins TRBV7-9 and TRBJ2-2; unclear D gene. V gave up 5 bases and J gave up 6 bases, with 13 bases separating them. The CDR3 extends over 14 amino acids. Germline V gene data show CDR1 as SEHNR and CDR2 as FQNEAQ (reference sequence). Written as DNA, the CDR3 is TGTGCCAGCAGCCGGTTGATCTACGCCGGGGAGCTGTTTTTT. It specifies CASSRLIYAGELFF.

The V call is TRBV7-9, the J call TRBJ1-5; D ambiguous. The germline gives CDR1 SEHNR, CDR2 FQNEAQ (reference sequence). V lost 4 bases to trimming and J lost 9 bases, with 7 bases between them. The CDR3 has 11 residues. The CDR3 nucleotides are TGTGCCAGCAGCTCCGGAGGGCCCCAGCATTTT. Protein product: CASSSGGPQHF.

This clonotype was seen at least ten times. CDR3 residues: CASSRGLAFGTDTQYF. The CDR3 DNA reads as TGTGCCAGCAGTCGAGGTCTAGCGTTCGGGACAGATACGCAGTATTTT. This chain connects TRBV12-3 or TRBV12-4 to TRBJ2-3; D might be TRBD2 (6 bases). This CDR3 is 16 amino acids long. V lost 5 bases and J lost 3, with 18 bases in between.

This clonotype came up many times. CDR3: CASSVHGTATYEQYF. The CDR3 coding sequence is TGTGCCAGCAGCGTCCACGGGACAGCAACCTACGAGCAGTACTTC. The chain combines TRBV28 with TRBJ2-7; 7 positions match TRBD1. The junction had 10 bases not matched to a gene; V was cut back by 6 bases and J by 2 bases. Germline CDR1 reads MDHEN; CDR2 reads SYDVKM. The length of the CDR3 is 15 residues. Combining the CDR3 with reference TRBV28 and TRBJ2-7 gives the whole variable domain DVKVTQSSRYLVKRTGEKVFLECVQDMDHENMFWYRQDPGLGLRLIYFSYDVKMKEKGDIPEGYSVSREKKERFSLILESASTNQTSMYLCASSVHGTATYEQYFGPGTRLTVT.

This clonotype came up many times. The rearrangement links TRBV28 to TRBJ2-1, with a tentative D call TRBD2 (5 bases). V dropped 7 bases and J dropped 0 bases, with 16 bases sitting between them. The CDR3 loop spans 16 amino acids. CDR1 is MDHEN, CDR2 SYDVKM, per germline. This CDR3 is CASTLIGGSSYNEQFF. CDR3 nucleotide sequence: TGTGCCAGCACCTTGATCGGAGGCAGCTCCTACAATGAGCAGTTCTTC.

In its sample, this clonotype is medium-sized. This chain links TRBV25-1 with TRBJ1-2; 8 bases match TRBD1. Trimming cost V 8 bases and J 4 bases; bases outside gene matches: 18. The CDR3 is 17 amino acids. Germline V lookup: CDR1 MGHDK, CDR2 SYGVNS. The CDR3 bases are TGTGCCAGCTCTCCCCAGGCAGGACAGGGCCTCTCCTATGGCTACACCTTC. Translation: CASSPQAGQGLSYGYTF.

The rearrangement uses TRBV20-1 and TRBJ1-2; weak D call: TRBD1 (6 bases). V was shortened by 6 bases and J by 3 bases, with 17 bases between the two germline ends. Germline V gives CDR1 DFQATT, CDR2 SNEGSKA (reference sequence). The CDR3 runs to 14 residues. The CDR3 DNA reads TGCAGTGCCCGCAAGGACAGAATATACTATGGCTACACCTTC. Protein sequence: CSARKDRIYYGYTF.

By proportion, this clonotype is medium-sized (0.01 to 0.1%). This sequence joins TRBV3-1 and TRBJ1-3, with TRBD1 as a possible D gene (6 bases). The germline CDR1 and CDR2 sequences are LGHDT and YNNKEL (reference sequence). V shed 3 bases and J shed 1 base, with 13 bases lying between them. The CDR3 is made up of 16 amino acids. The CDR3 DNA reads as TGTGCCAGCAGCCAGGGAGGCAGGGGATCTGGAAACACCATATATTTT. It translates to CASSQGGRGSGNTIYF.

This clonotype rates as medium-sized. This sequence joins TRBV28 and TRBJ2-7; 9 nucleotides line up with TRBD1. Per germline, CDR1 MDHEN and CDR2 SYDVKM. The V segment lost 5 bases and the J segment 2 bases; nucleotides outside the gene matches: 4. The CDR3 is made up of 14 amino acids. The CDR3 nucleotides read TGTGCCAGCAGTGGTTGGACAGGGGCCTACGAGCAGTACTTC. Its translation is CASSGWTGAYEQYF.

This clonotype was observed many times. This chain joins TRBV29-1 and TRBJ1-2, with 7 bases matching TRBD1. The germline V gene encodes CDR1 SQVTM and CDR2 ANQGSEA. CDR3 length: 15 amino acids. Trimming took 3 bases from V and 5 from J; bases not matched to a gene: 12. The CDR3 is CSVDVPGQRGYGYTF. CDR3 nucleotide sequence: TGCAGCGTTGATGTTCCGGGACAGAGGGGGTATGGCTACACCTTC.

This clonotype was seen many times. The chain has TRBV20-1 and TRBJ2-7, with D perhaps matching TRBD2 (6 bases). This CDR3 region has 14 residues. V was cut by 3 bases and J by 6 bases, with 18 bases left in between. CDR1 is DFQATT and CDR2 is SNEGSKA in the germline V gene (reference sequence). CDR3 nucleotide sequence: TGCAGTGCTAGTTTCCGGGCGGGGTCGGGCGAGCAGTACGTC. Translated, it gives CSASFRAGSGEQYV.

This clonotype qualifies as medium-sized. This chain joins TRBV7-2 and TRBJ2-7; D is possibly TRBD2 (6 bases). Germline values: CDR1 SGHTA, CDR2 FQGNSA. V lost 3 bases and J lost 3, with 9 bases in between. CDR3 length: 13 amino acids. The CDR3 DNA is TGTGCCAGCAGCTTCCAAGCGGGCTACGAGCAGTACGTC. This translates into CASSFQAGYEQYV.

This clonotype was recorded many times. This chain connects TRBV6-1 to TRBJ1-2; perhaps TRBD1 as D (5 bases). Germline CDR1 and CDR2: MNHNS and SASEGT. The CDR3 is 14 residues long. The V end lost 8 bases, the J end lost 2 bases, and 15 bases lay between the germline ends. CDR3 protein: CASSRDPRNYGYTF. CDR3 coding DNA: TGTGCCAGCTCCCGGGACCCCCGGAACTATGGCTACACCTTC.

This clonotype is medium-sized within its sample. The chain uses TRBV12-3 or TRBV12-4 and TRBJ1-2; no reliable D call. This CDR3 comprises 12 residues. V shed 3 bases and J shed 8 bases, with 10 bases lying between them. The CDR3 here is CASSFTSRGYTF. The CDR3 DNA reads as TGTGCCAGCAGTTTCACGAGTCGAGGCTACACCTTC.

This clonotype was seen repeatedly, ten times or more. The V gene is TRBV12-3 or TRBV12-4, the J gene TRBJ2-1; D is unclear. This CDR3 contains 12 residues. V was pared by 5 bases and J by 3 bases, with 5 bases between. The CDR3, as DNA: TGTGCCAGCAGTGCCCTCTACAATGAGCAGTTCTTC. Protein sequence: CASSALYNEQFF.

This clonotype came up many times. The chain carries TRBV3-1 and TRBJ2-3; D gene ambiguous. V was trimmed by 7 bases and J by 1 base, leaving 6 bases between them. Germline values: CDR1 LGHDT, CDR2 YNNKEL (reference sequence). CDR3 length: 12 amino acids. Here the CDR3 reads CASNRGTDTQYF. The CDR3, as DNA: TGTGCCAGCAATAGGGGCACAGATACGCAGTATTTT.

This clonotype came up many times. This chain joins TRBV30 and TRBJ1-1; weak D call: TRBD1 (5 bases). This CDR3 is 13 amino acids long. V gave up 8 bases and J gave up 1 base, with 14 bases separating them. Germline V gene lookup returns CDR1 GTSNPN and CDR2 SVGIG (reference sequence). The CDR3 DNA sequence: TGTGCCGGGAAGGGACTGGGGAACACTGAAGCTTTCTTT. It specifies CAGKGLGNTEAFF.

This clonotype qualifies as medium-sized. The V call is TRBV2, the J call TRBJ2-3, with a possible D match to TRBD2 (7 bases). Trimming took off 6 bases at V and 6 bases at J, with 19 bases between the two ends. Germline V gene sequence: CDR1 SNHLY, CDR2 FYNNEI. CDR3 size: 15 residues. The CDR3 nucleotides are TGTGCCAGCAGGAAAGAAGGGGGGGCCGGCGATACGCAGTATTTT. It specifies CASRKEGGAGDTQYF.